This T cell receptor (beta chain) was captured in a study of T cell changes during pregnancy in multiple sclerosis. TCRdb's table, derived via immunoSEQ multiplex PCR, lists solely in-frame clones and lacks some. The data show some 30,000 clones, 90% to 95% seen once. This clone was recorded only once. This clonotype was obtained from a female donor in good health, enrolled as a control in a pregnancy study. The sample was peripheral blood, taken in the first trimester of pregnancy.

CDR3 nucleotide sequence: TGTGCCAGTAGTTCCACTTGGAGCCGGCGGGGGAGCAATCAGCCCCAGCATTTT. Amino acid sequence: CASSSTWSRRGSNQPQHF. The chain recombines TRBV19 with TRBJ1-5, with D perhaps matching TRBD1 (5 bases). This CDR3 is built from 18 residues. The ends were cut back, 5 bases at V and 1 base at J, with 21 bases in the middle. Germline V gene lookup returns CDR1 LNHDA and CDR2 SQIVND (reference sequence).